This TCR beta chain was documented in a study of T-cell reconstitution after alpha-beta-depleted transplantation in children. The study, taken as a whole, reports: In some patients, recipient T cells and intrathymic progenitors surviving conditioning explained high day-60 diversity. Several hundred graft clones that had expanded were reportedly the source of alpha-beta T cells about two months after transplant. T-cell counts and diversity were attributed mostly to newly produced T cells one year after transplant.

In germline, CDR1 is LNHNV, CDR2 YYDKDF (reference sequence). The CDR3 is 12 amino acids. Trimming removed 3 bases at V and 5 bases at J, with 5 bases between. On this clonotype: Its target is not known.

Preparation of the TCRbeta library used unique molecular identifiers. TCRdb re-called the PCR reads with MiXCR, one entry per CDR3 protein. The sample includes about 130,000 distinct CDR3 sequences, about 9.6% of them seen just once. The TCR was taken from a girl under three years old who had a stem cell transplant for combined immunodeficiency, so the T cells may come from the graft donor. The sequencing used PBMCs, mostly from graft donor cells, collected 180 days after TCRalphabeta/CD19-depleted stem cell transplant. The gene calls are TRBV15 and TRBJ1-5; unclear D gene. This CDR3 is CATSRADQPQHF. In nucleotides, the CDR3 is TGTGCCACCAGCAGGGCGGATCAGCCCCAGCATTTT.